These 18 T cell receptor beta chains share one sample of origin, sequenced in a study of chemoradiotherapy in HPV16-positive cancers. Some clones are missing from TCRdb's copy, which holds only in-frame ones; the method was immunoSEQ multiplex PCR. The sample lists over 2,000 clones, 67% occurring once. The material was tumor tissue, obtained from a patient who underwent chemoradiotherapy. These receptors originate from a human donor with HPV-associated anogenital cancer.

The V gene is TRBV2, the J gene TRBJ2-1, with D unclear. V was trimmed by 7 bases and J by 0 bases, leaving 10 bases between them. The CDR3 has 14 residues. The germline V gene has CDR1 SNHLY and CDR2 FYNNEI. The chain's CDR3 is CASTRSLSYNEQFF. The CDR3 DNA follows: TGTGCCAGCACGCGGAGCCTCTCCTACAATGAGCAGTTCTTC.

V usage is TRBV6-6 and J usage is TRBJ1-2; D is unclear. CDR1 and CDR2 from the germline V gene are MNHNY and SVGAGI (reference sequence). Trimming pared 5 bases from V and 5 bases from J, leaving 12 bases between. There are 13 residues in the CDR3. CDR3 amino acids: CASSPEPYYGYTF. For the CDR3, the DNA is TGTGCCAGCAGTCCCGAGCCGTATTATGGCTACACCTTC.

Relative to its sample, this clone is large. CDR3 sequence: CASSLVVNQETQYF. CDR3 DNA: TGTGCCAGCAGCTTAGTAGTTAACCAAGAGACCCAGTACTTC. This chain connects TRBV7-7 to TRBJ2-5; D ambiguous. CDR3 length equals 14 residues. Trimming took 1 base from V and 0 from J, leaving 6 bases between them. The germline V gene encodes CDR1 SSHAT and CDR2 FNYEAQ (reference sequence). Full variable domain (rest looked up from reference TRBV7-7 and TRBJ2-5): GAGVSQSPRYKVTKRGQDVTLRCDPISSHATLYWYQQALGQGPEFLTYFNYEAQPDKSGLPSDRFSAERPEGSISTLTIQRTEQRDSAMYRCASSLVVNQETQYFGPGTRLLVL.

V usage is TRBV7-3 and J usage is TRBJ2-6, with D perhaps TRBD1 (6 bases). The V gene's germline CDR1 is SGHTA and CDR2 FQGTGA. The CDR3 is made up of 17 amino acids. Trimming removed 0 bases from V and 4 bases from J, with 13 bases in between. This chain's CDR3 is CASSLTGGNSGANVLTF. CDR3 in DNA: TGTGCCAGCAGCTTAACAGGGGGAAACTCCGGGGCCAACGTCCTGACTTTC.

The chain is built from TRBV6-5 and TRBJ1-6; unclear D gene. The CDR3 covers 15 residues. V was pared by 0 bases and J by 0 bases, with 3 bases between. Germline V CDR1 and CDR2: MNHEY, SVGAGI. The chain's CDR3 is CASSYSSSYNSPLHF. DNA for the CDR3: TGTGCCAGCAGTTACTCGTCCTCCTATAATTCACCCCTCCACTTT.

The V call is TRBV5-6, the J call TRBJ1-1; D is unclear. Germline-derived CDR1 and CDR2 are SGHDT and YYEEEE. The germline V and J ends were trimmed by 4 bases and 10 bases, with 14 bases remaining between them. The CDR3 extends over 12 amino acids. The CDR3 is CASSNSRGAAFF. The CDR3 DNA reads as TGTGCCAGCAGCAACTCTCGGGGTGCAGCTTTCTTT.

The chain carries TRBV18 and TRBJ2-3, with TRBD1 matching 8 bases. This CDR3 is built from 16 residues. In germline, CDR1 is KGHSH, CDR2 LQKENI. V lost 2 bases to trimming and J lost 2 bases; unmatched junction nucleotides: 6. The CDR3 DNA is TGTGCCAGCTCACCATGGGCAGGGGGCCTCACAGATACGCAGTATTTT. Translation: CASSPWAGGLTDTQYF.

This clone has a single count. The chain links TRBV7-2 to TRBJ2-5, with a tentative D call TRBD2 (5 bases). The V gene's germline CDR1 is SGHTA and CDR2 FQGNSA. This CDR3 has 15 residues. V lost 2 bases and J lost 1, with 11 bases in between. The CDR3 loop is CASSLSTGSQETQYF. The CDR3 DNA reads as TGTGCCAGCAGCTTAAGTACGGGGAGCCAAGAGACCCAGTACTTC.

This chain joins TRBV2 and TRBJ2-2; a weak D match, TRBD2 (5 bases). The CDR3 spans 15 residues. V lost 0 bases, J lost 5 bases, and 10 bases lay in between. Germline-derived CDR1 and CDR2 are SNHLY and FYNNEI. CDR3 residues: CASSEALAMTGELFF. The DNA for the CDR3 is TGTGCCAGCAGTGAAGCCCTAGCCATGACCGGGGAGCTGTTTTTT.

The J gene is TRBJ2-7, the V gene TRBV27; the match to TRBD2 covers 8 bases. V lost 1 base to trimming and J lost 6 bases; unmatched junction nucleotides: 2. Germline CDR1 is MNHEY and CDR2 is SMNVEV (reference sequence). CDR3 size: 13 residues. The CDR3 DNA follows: TGTGCCAGCAGTTTATACGGGGGGGGCGAGCAGTACTTC. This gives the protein CASSLYGGGEQYF.

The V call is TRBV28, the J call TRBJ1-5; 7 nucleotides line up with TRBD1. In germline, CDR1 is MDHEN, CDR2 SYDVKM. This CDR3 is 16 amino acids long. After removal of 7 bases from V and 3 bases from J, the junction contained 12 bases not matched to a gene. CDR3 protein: CASTKPRDSNNQPQHF. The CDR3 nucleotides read TGTGCCAGCACTAAACCCCGGGACAGCAACAATCAGCCCCAGCATTTT.

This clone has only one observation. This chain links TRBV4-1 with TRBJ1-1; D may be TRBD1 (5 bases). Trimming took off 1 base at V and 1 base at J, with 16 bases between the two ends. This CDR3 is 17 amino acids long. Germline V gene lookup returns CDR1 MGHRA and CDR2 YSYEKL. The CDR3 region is CASSQVPFLDRNTEAFF. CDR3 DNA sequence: TGCGCCAGCAGCCAAGTCCCCTTCCTTGACAGGAACACTGAAGCTTTCTTT.

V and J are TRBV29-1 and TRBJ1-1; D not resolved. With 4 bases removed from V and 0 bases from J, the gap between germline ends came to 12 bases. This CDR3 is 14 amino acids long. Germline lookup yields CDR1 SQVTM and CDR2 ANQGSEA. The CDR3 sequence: CSVGSSALNTEAFF. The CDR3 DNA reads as TGCAGCGTTGGTTCATCCGCCCTGAACACTGAAGCTTTCTTT.

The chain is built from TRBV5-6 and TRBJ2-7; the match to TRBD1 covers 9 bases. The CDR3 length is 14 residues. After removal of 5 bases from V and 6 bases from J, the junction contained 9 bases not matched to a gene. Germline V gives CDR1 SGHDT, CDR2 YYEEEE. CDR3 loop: CASSDRGSLGEQYF. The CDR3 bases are TGTGCCAGCAGTGACAGGGGGAGTTTGGGCGAGCAGTACTTC.

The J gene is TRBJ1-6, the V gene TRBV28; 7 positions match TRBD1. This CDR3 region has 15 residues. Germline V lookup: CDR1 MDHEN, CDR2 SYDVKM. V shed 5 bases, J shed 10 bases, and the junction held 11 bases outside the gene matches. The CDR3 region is CASSPYDRDYSPLHF. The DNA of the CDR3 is TGTGCCAGCAGTCCTTACGACAGGGACTACTCACCCCTCCACTTT.

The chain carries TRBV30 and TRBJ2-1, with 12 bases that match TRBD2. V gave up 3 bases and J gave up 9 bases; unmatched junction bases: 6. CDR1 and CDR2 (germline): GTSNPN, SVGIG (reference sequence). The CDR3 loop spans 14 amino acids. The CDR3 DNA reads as TGTGCCTGGAGCCTAGGACTAGCGGGAAGTGAGCAGTTCTTC. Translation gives CAWSLGLAGSEQFF.

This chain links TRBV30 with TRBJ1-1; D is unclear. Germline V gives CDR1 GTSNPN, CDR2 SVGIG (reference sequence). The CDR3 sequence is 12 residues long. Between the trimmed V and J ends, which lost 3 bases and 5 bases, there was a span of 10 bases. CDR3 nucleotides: TGTGCCTGGAGGTTCCAGAGAACTGAAGCTTTCTTT. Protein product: CAWRFQRTEAFF.

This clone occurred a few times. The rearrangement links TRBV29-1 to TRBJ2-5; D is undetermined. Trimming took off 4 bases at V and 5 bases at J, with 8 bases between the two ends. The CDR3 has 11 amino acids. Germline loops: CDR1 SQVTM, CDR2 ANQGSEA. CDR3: CSVVLGETQYF. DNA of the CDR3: TGCAGCGTTGTTCTTGGGGAGACCCAGTACTTC.